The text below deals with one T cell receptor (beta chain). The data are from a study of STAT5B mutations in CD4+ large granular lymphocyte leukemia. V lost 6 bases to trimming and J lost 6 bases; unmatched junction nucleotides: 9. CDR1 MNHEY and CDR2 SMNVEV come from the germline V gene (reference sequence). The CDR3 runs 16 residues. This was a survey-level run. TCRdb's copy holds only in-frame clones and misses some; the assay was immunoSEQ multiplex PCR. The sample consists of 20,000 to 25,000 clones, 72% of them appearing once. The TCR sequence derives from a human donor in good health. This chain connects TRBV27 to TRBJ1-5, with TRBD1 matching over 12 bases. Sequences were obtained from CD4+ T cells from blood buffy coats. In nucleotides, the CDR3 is TGTGCCAGCAGGACCACCGGGACAGGGGGCAGTCAGCCCCAGCATTTT. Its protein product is CASRTTGTGGSQPQHF.